The 11 T cell receptor beta chains reported below all come from one sample, sequenced in a study of Ad26.COV2.S vaccination and SARS-CoV-2 variants. Measured with immunoSEQ multiplex PCR; TCRdb has only the in-frame clones, and not every one. The sample contains about 320,000 clones, 70% to 90% of which appear only once. Treatment here: 19 received Ad26.COV2.S at low or high dose, single or two shots; 5 received placebo; per-sample allocation not given. The samples date from day 63 after the first vaccine or placebo injection. Here the sequenced sample was peripheral blood, taken in a trial of Ad26.COV2.S vaccine versus placebo. The receptor set was obtained from a person aged 18-60 years who received the Ad26.COV2.S COVID-19 vaccine or a placebo.

The chain is built from TRBV18 and TRBJ2-1; unclear D gene. Germline V gene lookup returns CDR1 KGHSH and CDR2 LQKENI. The V end lost 2 bases, the J end lost 10 bases, and 9 bases lay between the germline ends. The length of the CDR3 is 12 residues. The CDR3 DNA reads as TGTGCCAGCTCACCAGGGGTCGGGGAGCAGTTCTTC. Its translation: CASSPGVGEQFF.

This chain links TRBV18 with TRBJ1-5; unclear D gene. The V end was cut by 5 bases, the J end by 0 bases, with 8 bases between. Germline V gene sequence: CDR1 KGHSH, CDR2 LQKENI. The CDR3 loop spans 14 amino acids. The CDR3 coding sequence is TGTGCCAGCTCATTCGGGCCTAGCAATCAGCCCCAGCATTTT. Its protein is CASSFGPSNQPQHF.

V and J are TRBV4-3 and TRBJ2-7; 10 bases agree with TRBD2. Per germline, CDR1 LGHNA and CDR2 YSLEER. This CDR3 region has 20 residues. V lost 0 bases to trimming and J lost 5 bases; unmatched junction nucleotides: 19. The CDR3: CASSQEGKVGTSVSLNEQYF. CDR3 sequence (DNA): TGCGCCAGCAGCCAAGAGGGGAAGGTTGGGACTAGCGTAAGTCTCAACGAGCAGTACTTC.

The rearrangement joins TRBV5-4 to TRBJ2-7; no firm D call. The germline CDR1 and CDR2 sequences are SGHNT and YYREEE (reference sequence). The CDR3 extends over 14 amino acids. The ends were cut back, 0 bases at V and 6 bases at J, with 13 bases in the middle. The CDR3 region has the DNA TGTGCCAGCAGCTTGGAAAGAGGTGCTGCCGAGCAGTACTTC. Encoded protein: CASSLERGAAEQYF.

The rearrangement joins TRBV5-4 to TRBJ2-7; the match to TRBD1 covers 8 bases. Trimming took 5 bases from V and 4 from J; bases not matched to a gene: 8. The length of the CDR3 is 14 residues. Germline assignment: CDR1 SGHNT and CDR2 YYREEE (reference sequence). CDR3 in amino acids: CASSPRTGTYEQYF. CDR3 nucleotide sequence: TGTGCCAGCAGTCCCAGGACAGGGACGTACGAGCAGTACTTC.

In this sample, this clone turned up many times. The chain is built from TRBV11-2 and TRBJ2-1; maybe TRBD2 (6 bases). From germline, CDR1 is SGHAT and CDR2 FQNNGV. CDR3 length equals 11 residues. Trimming removed 5 bases from V and 12 bases from J, with 11 bases in between. The CDR3 DNA sequence: TGTGCCAGCAGCCGACTAGTCGTGCAGTTCTTC. Translation gives CASSRLVVQFF.

The chain couples TRBV9 to TRBJ2-4, with D possibly TRBD2 on 5 matching bases. Trimming pared 0 bases from V and 3 bases from J, leaving 10 bases between. CDR1 is SGDLS, CDR2 YYNGEE, per germline. The length of the CDR3 is 15 residues. CDR3 in amino acids: CASSVGSVLKNIQYF. CDR3 nucleotide sequence: TGTGCCAGCAGCGTAGGTAGCGTCCTCAAAAACATTCAGTACTTC.

The V call is TRBV27, the J call TRBJ1-2; D gene uncertain. Trimming took off 3 bases at V and 0 bases at J, with 23 bases between the two ends. Looked up from germline, CDR1 is MNHEY and CDR2 is SMNVEV (reference sequence). This CDR3 comprises 19 residues. In DNA, the CDR3 is TGTGCCAGCAGTTTCCAACTCGGACGGCGCTTCGCTACTAACTATGGCTACACCTTC. Protein sequence: CASSFQLGRRFATNYGYTF.

The chain is built from TRBV7-2 and TRBJ1-2, with a possible D match to TRBD1 (5 bases). Germline CDR1 and CDR2: SGHTA and FQGNSA. Trimming took off 0 bases at V and 7 bases at J, with 9 bases between the two ends. This CDR3 has 13 residues. The chain's CDR3 is CASSLAIGAGYTF. CDR3 coding DNA: TGTGCCAGCAGCTTAGCAATCGGGGCTGGCTACACCTTC.

This sequence joins TRBV6-2 or TRBV6-3 and TRBJ1-5, with TRBD1 matching over 7 bases. This CDR3 comprises 14 residues. J lost 2 bases, V lost 5 bases, and 3 bases had no gene match. The germline V gene encodes CDR1 MNHEY and CDR2 SVGEGT. The CDR3 spells CASSPGQGNQPQHF. Here the CDR3 DNA reads TGTGCCAGCAGTCCCGGACAGGGCAATCAGCCCCAGCATTTT.

This sequence joins TRBV13 and TRBJ1-4, with 7 bases identical to TRBD1. Germline trimming cut 4 bases from V and 4 bases from J; bases unmatched to any gene: 6. The CDR3 sequence is 15 residues long. Germline V CDR1 and CDR2: PRHDT, FYEKMQ (reference sequence). The CDR3 DNA follows: TGTGCCAGCAGCTCCCCCCGGGACAGTAATGAAAAACTGTTTTTT. Amino acid sequence: CASSSPRDSNEKLFF.